The 9 T cell receptor beta chains presented below share a single source sample, sequenced in a study of T cells after somatic rescue of genetic block. Here immunoSEQ multiplex PCR was the method, and the copy in TCRdb shows in-frame clones only, minus some. The table has more than 13,000 clones, around 70% seen once. The specimen sequenced was peripheral blood mononuclear cells (PBMCs). The receptor set was obtained from a man younger than 30.

This CDR3 reads CASSPGQGANQPQHF. The CDR3, as DNA: TGCGCCAGCAGCCCAGGACAGGGGGCCAATCAGCCCCAGCATTTT. The chain has TRBV5-1 and TRBJ1-5; TRBD1 aligns across 11 bases. The CDR3 consists of 15 residues. Germline CDR1 reads SGHRS; CDR2 reads YFSETQ. The ends lost 4 bases at V and 3 bases at J; junction bases unmatched: 3.

The sample holds one count of this clone. CDR3 loop: CASSLHGGTNEKLFF. The DNA for the CDR3 is TGTGCCAGCTCATTACACGGGGGAACTAATGAAAAACTGTTTTTT. The J gene is TRBJ1-4, the V gene TRBV18; D possibly corresponds to TRBD1 (5 bases). Deletions cut 5 bases from V and 1 base from J, with 11 bases between. This CDR3 has 15 amino acids. Germline V lookup: CDR1 KGHSH, CDR2 LQKENI.

This clone came up a few times. The rearrangement uses TRBV5-4 and TRBJ2-2; a possible D gene is TRBD1 (5 bases). Per germline, CDR1 SGHNT and CDR2 YYREEE (reference sequence). V lost 0 bases, J lost 9 bases, and 9 bases lay in between. The CDR3 has 13 amino acids. CDR3 bases: TGTGCCAGCAGCTTGGAAGGGGCGAGGGAGCTGTTTTTT. It translates to CASSLEGARELFF.

By sample share, this clone is medium-sized. V gene TRBV10-3 combines with J gene TRBJ2-3, with D unclear. The CDR3 loop spans 16 amino acids. With 0 bases removed from V and 0 bases from J, the gap between germline ends came to 10 bases. Germline loops: CDR1 ENHRY, CDR2 SYGVKD. CDR3 amino acids: CAISESMAASTDTQYF. The CDR3, as DNA: TGTGCCATCAGTGAGTCGATGGCGGCTAGCACAGATACGCAGTATTTT.

The chain uses TRBV11-2 and TRBJ2-3, with TRBD2 as a possible D gene (6 bases). There are 14 residues in the CDR3. V was clipped by 3 bases and J by 4 bases, with 11 bases between them. Germline V gene lookup returns CDR1 SGHAT and CDR2 FQNNGV. The CDR3 DNA follows: TGTGCCAGCAGCTTCGGGGGAGAAGCAGATACGCAGTATTTT. It specifies CASSFGGEADTQYF.

The rearrangement joins TRBV7-3 to TRBJ2-7; D gene unclear. V was clipped by 4 bases and J by 2 bases, with 9 bases between them. From germline, CDR1 is SGHTA and CDR2 FQGTGA. This CDR3 spans 13 amino acids. For the CDR3, the DNA is TGTGCCAGCAGCTCGTGGACCCCCTACGAGCAGTACTTC. Its translation: CASSSWTPYEQYF.

The rearrangement links TRBV6-6 to TRBJ1-5; D remains ambiguous. V was pared by 9 bases and J by 3 bases, with 12 bases between. The germline CDR1 and CDR2 sequences are MNHNY and SVGAGI (reference sequence). The CDR3 is made up of 13 amino acids. DNA of the CDR3: TGTGCCAGTTCCCGGGAGAACAATCAGCCCCAGCATTTT. Its protein product is CASSRENNQPQHF.

The chain is built from TRBV27 and TRBJ2-1; a weak D match, TRBD1 (5 bases). Trimming left V 1 base short and J 8 bases short, with 12 bases between. Germline V CDR1 and CDR2: MNHEY, SMNVEV (reference sequence). The CDR3 length is 14 residues. Written as DNA, the CDR3 is TGTGCCAGCAGTTTATTGGCCAGGGCGGATGAGCAGTTCTTC. Translating it yields CASSLLARADEQFF.

This clone was observed once. This rearrangement joins TRBV18 to TRBJ1-6; perhaps TRBD1 as D (6 bases). With 4 bases removed from V and 5 bases from J, the gap between germline ends came to 9 bases. CDR3 length: 14 amino acids. CDR1 and CDR2 from the germline V gene are KGHSH and LQKENI. The CDR3 protein is CASSQQGDNSPLHF. The CDR3 DNA follows: TGTGCCAGCTCACAACAGGGAGATAATTCACCCCTCCACTTT.